This T cell receptor beta chain originates from a study of lymphopenia after photon versus proton radiotherapy. The study, taken as a whole, reports: Relative stability marked proton patients; photon patients lost diversity and naive cells. Only patients who died were analyzed for survival; proton advantage is unproven. After lymphocyte nadir, photon-treated repertoires showed oligoclonal expansion, especially CD8+ Temra.

The CDR3 sequence is 11 residues long. Per the germline V gene, CDR1 is LNHDA and CDR2 is SQIVND (reference sequence). The method was immunoSEQ multiplex PCR; TCRdb's version includes in-frame clones alone and lacks a portion of them. Seen here are about 42,000 clones, about four fifths observed once, and the top ten hold roughly 23%. In regard to this clone: Its antigen is unknown.

The chain links TRBV19 to TRBJ2-5; TRBD1 might be the D (6 bases). The J call is in doubt because the DNA end fits TRBJ2-7 better. Sequences were derived from peripheral blood, sampled from a patient treated with proton-based radiotherapy. The sequence was collected from a woman between 70 and 85 years old with pancreatic cancer. The CDR3 is CASRGGYEQYF. In DNA form, the CDR3 reads TGTGCCAGCCGAGGGGGCTACGAGCAGTACTTC.